This T cell receptor beta chain came from a study of shared clonotypes between healthy human individuals. Study findings and constraints: Compared with clonotypes that all four donors shared, non-shared clonotypes had lower generation probabilities. Even with large depth, rarefaction showed that sorted-subset sequencing was incomplete.

Losses at the gene ends were 4 bases for V and 2 bases for J; bases not matched to a gene: 0. The CDR3 runs to 15 residues. CDR1 is MDHEN and CDR2 is SYDVKM in the germline V gene. Naive CD4+ cells were CD45RA-selected; the remaining cells were memory. Original data processing: Junction-only sequences produced by ImmunoSEQ had no quality scores, so filtering differed. Produced via immunoSEQ multiplex PCR; TCRdb's table is partial and in-frame only. V and J calls and clone size follow that table, whereas D and trimming were derived from the DNA. The repertoire holds about 2 million clones, with roughly 95% as singletons. Note on this clone: The antigen is unknown.

The chain couples TRBV28 to TRBJ2-2; 11 nucleotides match TRBD1. This TCR was recovered from a man younger than 35 in good health. The sample comprised naive CD4+ T cells sorted from blood. Subset noted: CD45RA+ positively selected. The CDR3 reads CASSWTGGNTGELFF. The DNA for the CDR3 is TGTGCCAGCAGTTGGACAGGGGGCAACACCGGGGAGCTGTTTTTT.